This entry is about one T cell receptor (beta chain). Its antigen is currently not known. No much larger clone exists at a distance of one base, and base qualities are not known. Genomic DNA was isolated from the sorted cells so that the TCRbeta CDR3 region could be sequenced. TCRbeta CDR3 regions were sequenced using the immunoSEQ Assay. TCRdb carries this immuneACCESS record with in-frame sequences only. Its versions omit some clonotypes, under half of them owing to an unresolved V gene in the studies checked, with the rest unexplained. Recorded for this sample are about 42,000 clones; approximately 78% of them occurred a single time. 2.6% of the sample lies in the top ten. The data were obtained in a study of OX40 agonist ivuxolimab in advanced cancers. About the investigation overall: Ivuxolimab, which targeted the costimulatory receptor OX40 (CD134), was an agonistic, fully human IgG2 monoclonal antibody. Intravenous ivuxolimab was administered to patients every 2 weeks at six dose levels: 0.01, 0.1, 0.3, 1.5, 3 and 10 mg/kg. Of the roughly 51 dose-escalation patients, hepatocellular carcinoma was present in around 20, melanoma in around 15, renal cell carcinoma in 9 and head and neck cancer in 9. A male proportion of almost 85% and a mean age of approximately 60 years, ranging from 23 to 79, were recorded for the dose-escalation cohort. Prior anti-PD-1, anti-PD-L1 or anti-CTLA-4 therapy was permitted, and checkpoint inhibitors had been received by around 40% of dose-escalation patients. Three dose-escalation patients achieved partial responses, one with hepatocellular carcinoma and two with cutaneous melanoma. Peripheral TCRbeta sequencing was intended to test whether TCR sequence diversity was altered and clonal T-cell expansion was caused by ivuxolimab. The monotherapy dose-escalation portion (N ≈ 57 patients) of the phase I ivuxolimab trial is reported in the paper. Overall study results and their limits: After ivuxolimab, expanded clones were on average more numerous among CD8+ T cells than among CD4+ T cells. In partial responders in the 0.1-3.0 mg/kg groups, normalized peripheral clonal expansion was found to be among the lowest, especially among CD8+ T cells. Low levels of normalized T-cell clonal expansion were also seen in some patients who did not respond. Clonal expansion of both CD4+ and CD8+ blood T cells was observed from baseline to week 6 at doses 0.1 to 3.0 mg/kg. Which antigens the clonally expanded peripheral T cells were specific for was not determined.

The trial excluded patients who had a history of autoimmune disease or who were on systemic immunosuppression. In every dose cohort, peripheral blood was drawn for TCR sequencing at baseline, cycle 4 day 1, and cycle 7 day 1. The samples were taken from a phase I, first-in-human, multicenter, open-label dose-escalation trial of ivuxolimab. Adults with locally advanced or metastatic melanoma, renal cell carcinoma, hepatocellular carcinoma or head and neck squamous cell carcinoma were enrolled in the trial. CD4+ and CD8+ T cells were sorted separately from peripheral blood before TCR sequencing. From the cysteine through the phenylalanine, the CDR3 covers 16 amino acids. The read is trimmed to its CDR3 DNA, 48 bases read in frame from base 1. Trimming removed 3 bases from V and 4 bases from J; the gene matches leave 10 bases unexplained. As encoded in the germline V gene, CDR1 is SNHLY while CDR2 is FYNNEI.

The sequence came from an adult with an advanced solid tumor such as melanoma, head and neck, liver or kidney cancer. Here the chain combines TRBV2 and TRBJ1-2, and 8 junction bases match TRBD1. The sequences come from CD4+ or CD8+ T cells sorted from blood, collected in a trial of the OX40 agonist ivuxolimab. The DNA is TGTGCCAGCAGTGATGGTGGGGTCGACAGGGGCTATGGCTACACCTTC. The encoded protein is CASSDGGVDRGYGYTF.